This T cell receptor beta chain is drawn from a study of early T cells in non-severe SARS-CoV-2 infection. From the 5' RACE reads, TCRdb called clonotypes with MiXCR, one entry per CDR3 protein. The sample records 45,000 to 55,000 distinct CDR3 sequences, 6% to 7% being singletons. The table lists this clonotype with many counts. Germline assignment: CDR1 LGHNA and CDR2 YSLEER. The CDR3 runs 17 residues. V shed 2 bases and J shed 5 bases, with 22 bases lying between them. The gene calls are TRBV4-3 and TRBJ2-7, with a possible D match to TRBD2 (5 bases). Sequencing used whole blood. This TCR was sampled from an adult who was a healthcare worker with PCR-confirmed SARS-CoV-2 infection or an uninfected control (not recorded which). CDR3 region: CASSQKRTGFGANEQYF. In DNA, the CDR3 is TGCGCCAGCAGCCAAAAGCGGACGGGGTTTGGTGCTAACGAGCAGTACTTC.